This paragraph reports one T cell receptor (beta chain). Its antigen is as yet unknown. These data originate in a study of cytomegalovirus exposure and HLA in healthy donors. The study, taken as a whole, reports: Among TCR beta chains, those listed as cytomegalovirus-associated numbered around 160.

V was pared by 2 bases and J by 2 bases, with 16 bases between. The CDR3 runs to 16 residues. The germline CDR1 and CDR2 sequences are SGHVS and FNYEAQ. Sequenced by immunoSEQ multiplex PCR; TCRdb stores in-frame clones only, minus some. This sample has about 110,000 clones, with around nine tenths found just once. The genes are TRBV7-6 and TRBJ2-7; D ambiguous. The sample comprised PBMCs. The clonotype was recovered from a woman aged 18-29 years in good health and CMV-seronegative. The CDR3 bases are TGTGCCAGCAGCTTATCAGGCCCACCGGCCACCTACGAGCAGTACTTC. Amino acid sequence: CASSLSGPPATYEQYF.